Listed here are 24 T cell receptor beta chains from one sample, sequenced in a study of response to subunit inactivated influenza vaccine. TCRdb recomputed calls from the RT-PCR reads with MiXCR, one row per CDR3 protein. The repertoire holds over 150,000 distinct CDR3 sequences, with around 10% as singletons. This specimen consisted of CD8+ T cells sorted from PBMCs, obtained less than 30 months after vaccination. These receptors were obtained from a man between 50 and 69 years old who received an inactivated influenza vaccine.

The chain couples TRBV6-4 to TRBJ2-3; 8 positions agree with TRBD2. Germline values: CDR1 MRHNA, CDR2 SNTAGT. V shed 9 bases and J 2 bases; nucleotides not matched to a gene: 10. This CDR3 has 15 residues. CDR3 nucleotide sequence: TGTGCCAGAGTCCGAGCGGGGGAGATCACAGATACGCAGTATTTT. It yields the protein CARVRAGEITDTQYF.

This clonotype was detected a few times. This chain uses TRBV4-1 with TRBJ1-5; D not resolved. The V and J ends lost 5 bases and 5 bases respectively, with 13 bases between them. The CDR3 has 14 residues. Germline assignment: CDR1 MGHRA and CDR2 YSYEKL. Here the CDR3 DNA reads TGCGCCAGCAGCTATGACGTCGGGGATCAGCCCCAGCATTTT. Translated, it gives CASSYDVGDQPQHF.

This clonotype is labeled medium-sized. The rearrangement joins TRBV12-3 or TRBV12-4 to TRBJ2-7, with D perhaps matching TRBD1 (5 bases). Deletions cut 3 bases from V and 2 bases from J, with 11 bases between. The CDR3 is 14 amino acids. CDR3 amino acids: CASSLAQGPYEQYF. The DNA of the CDR3 is TGTGCCAGCAGTTTGGCCCAGGGTCCCTACGAGCAGTACTTC.

This clonotype was found a few times. The chain joins TRBV12-3 or TRBV12-4 to TRBJ1-6; D gene ambiguous. CDR3 length: 14 amino acids. V lost 8 bases to trimming and J lost 5 bases, with 13 bases between them. In nucleotides, the CDR3 is TGTGCCAGCGGAGAAGTCAGTGATAATTCACCCCTCCACTTT. Its translation is CASGEVSDNSPLHF.

This clonotype was seen a handful of times. J is TRBJ2-1 and V is TRBV12-3 or TRBV12-4; the D is unclear. The CDR3 spans 14 residues. V dropped 3 bases and J dropped 5 bases, with 11 bases sitting between them. CDR3 residues: CASSFDGKNNEQFF. As DNA, the CDR3 is TGTGCCAGCAGTTTCGATGGGAAGAACAATGAGCAGTTCTTC.

This sequence joins TRBV6-2 or TRBV6-3 and TRBJ2-5; D is uncertain. The V end was cut by 8 bases, the J end by 2 bases, with 15 bases between. The germline V gene encodes CDR1 MNHEY and CDR2 SVGEGT. The CDR3 runs to 14 residues. The CDR3 reads CASRRLQLQETQYF. The CDR3, as DNA: TGTGCCAGCCGGCGGCTACAGCTACAAGAGACCCAGTACTTC.

This chain uses TRBV7-9 with TRBJ2-7; possibly TRBD1 for D (6 bases). The length of the CDR3 is 14 residues. Germline-derived CDR1 and CDR2 are SEHNR and FQNEAQ (reference sequence). The germline V and J ends were trimmed by 2 bases and 2 bases, with 10 bases remaining between them. This CDR3 is CASSLPDSPYEQYF. The CDR3 nucleotides read TGTGCCAGCAGCTTACCGGACAGTCCCTACGAGCAGTACTTC.

This clonotype appeared a few times. The chain joins TRBV2 to TRBJ1-1; 7 positions match TRBD1. The CDR3 runs 15 residues. Trimming cost V 5 bases and J 2 bases; bases outside gene matches: 8. Germline V CDR1 and CDR2: SNHLY, FYNNEI. Here the CDR3 DNA reads TGTGCCAGCAGTTCCCCCCGGGACAGAAACACTGAAGCTTTCTTT. Protein: CASSSPRDRNTEAFF.

In DNA, the CDR3 is TGCGCCAGCAGCTTAGTACTAGCGCTAGATACGCAGTATTTT. Translating it yields CASSLVLALDTQYF. The chain employs TRBV5-1 and TRBJ2-3; 7 bases match TRBD2. Germline V CDR1 and CDR2: SGHRS, YFSETQ. Trimming cost V 2 bases and J 5 bases; bases outside gene matches: 5. The CDR3 is 14 amino acids.

This clonotype was detected only a few times. The J gene is TRBJ2-7, the V gene TRBV20-1; 9 bases match TRBD2. The V gene end was trimmed by 4 bases and the J gene end by 6 bases; junction bases not matched to a gene: 7. The V gene's germline CDR1 is DFQATT and CDR2 SNEGSKA (reference sequence). CDR3 size: 13 residues. In nucleotides, the CDR3 is TGCAGTGCTATGACAGCGGGAGGACGCGAGCAGTACTTC. It specifies CSAMTAGGREQYF.

In this sample, this clonotype turned up a few times. The chain combines TRBV6-1 with TRBJ2-6; D gene unclear. The germline V gene has CDR1 MNHNS and CDR2 SASEGT. CDR3 length equals 16 residues. The V gene lost 6 bases and the J gene lost 0 bases, with 12 bases spanning the gap. The DNA of the CDR3 is TGTGCCAGCAGAAGCAGTACTTACTCTGGGGCCAACGTCCTGACTTTC. This translates into CASRSSTYSGANVLTF.

The chain is built from TRBV7-2 and TRBJ2-1, with TRBD2 matching 10 bases. Germline CDR1 SGHTA, CDR2 FQGNSA. The CDR3 spans 15 residues. Germline trimming cut 3 bases from V and 4 bases from J; bases unmatched to any gene: 3. CDR3 protein: CASSFQRGGYNEQFF. CDR3 DNA sequence: TGTGCCAGCAGCTTTCAGCGGGGGGGTTACAATGAGCAGTTCTTC.

This clonotype showed up just once. The chain has TRBV12-3 or TRBV12-4 and TRBJ2-5; D uncertain. V was shortened by 2 bases and J by 2 bases, with 9 bases between the two germline ends. This CDR3 has 14 amino acids. CDR3 sequence (DNA): TGTGCCAGCAGTTTAACGGTGGAACAAGAGACCCAGTACTTC. Its protein is CASSLTVEQETQYF.

This chain joins TRBV29-1 and TRBJ1-2; TRBD1 matches at 9 bases. The V segment lost 8 bases and the J segment 6 bases; nucleotides outside the gene matches: 10. Germline CDR1 is SQVTM and CDR2 is ANQGSEA. The CDR3 consists of 13 residues. This CDR3 is CSSWTGALDGYTF. The CDR3 DNA follows: TGCAGCTCCTGGACAGGGGCCCTCGATGGCTACACCTTC.

This sequence joins TRBV12-3 or TRBV12-4 and TRBJ2-3; D is tentatively TRBD1 or TRBD2 (5 bases each). Trimming cost V 6 bases and J 5 bases, with 21 bases left between them. The CDR3 is made up of 16 amino acids. CDR3 DNA sequence: TGTGCCAGCAGCCCCTCTTCGGGGCGTGTGGGAGATACGCAGTATTTT. Protein sequence: CASSPSSGRVGDTQYF.

This clonotype was detected a few times. The V gene is TRBV2, the J gene TRBJ1-1; D is ambiguous. Germline-derived CDR1 and CDR2 are SNHLY and FYNNEI. This CDR3 has 13 residues. Trimming removed 2 bases from V and 7 bases from J, with 11 bases in between. The CDR3 sequence: CASSETATYEAFF. The CDR3 bases are TGTGCCAGCAGTGAAACAGCAACCTATGAAGCTTTCTTT.

This clonotype was seen repeatedly, ten times or more. The chain recombines TRBV4-2 with TRBJ2-7, with TRBD2 matching over 9 bases. The trim removed 4 bases at V and 2 bases at J, leaving 6 bases unmatched. Germline CDR1 is LGHNA and CDR2 is YNFKEQ. The CDR3 is made up of 15 amino acids. The CDR3 protein is CASSPIAGAAYEQYF. The CDR3 DNA reads as TGTGCCAGCAGCCCCATAGCGGGGGCCGCCTACGAGCAGTACTTC.

This clonotype has only a few counts. The chain has TRBV9 and TRBJ2-5; maybe TRBD2 (5 bases). With 4 bases removed from V and 7 bases from J, the gap between germline ends came to 20 bases. Per the germline V gene, CDR1 is SGDLS and CDR2 is YYNGEE. The CDR3 is 15 amino acids. The CDR3 region is CASSLNLDPAGTQYF. As DNA, the CDR3 is TGTGCCAGCAGCCTTAATCTAGACCCGGCGGGGACCCAGTACTTC.

In its sample, this clonotype was seen a few times. The chain combines TRBV12-3 or TRBV12-4 with TRBJ2-7; the D gene is possibly TRBD1 (5 bases). Between the trimmed V and J ends, which lost 3 bases and 5 bases, there was a span of 11 bases. The length of the CDR3 is 13 residues. CDR3 nucleotides: TGTGCCAGCAGTTTTGGCAGGGCGAACGAGCAGTACTTC. Translated, it gives CASSFGRANEQYF.

This clonotype was counted only a few times. The genes are TRBV15 and TRBJ2-7; 7 positions agree with TRBD2. After removal of 5 bases from V and 1 base from J, the junction contained 8 bases not matched to a gene. The CDR3 runs 15 residues. From germline, CDR1 is LNHNV and CDR2 YYDKDF (reference sequence). CDR3 residues: CATSLKRGNSYEQYF. CDR3 DNA sequence: TGTGCCACCAGCCTAAAGCGGGGAAATTCCTACGAGCAGTACTTC.

The gene calls are TRBV6-5 and TRBJ2-1, with D unresolved. V lost 1 base to trimming and J lost 5 bases, with 12 bases between them. The CDR3 contains 15 residues. The germline V gene has CDR1 MNHEY and CDR2 SVGAGI. The CDR3 DNA reads as TGTGCCAGCAGTTACTGGCCGGGTTTGGACAATGAGCAGTTCTTC. Translating it yields CASSYWPGLDNEQFF.

This clonotype was observed a few times. V usage is TRBV7-2 and J usage is TRBJ2-1; D gene ambiguous. Looked up from germline, CDR1 is SGHTA and CDR2 is FQGNSA. Trimming took 2 bases from V and 2 from J, leaving 10 bases between them. The CDR3 runs to 15 residues. CDR3 nucleotide sequence: TGTGCCAGCAGCTTAATTGAGTCACCCTACAATGAGCAGTTCTTC. The encoded protein is CASSLIESPYNEQFF. The full variable domain, rest sourced from reference TRBV7-2 and TRBJ2-1, is GAGVSQSPSNKVTEKGKDVELRCDPISGHTALYWYRQSLGQGLEFLIYFQGNSAPDKSGLPSDRFSAERTGGSVSTLTIQRTQQEDSAVYLCASSLIESPYNEQFFGPGTRLTVL.

Note on this clonotype: Sequence at one end of the junction differs from germline and may be a read error. The gene calls are TRBV6-1 and TRBJ2-3; D is uncertain. Looked up from germline, CDR1 is MNHNS and CDR2 is SASEGT. The CDR3 contains 13 residues. CDR3 DNA sequence: TGTGCCAGCCTAGAGCAGGTCACAGATACGCGGTATTTT. It specifies CASLEQVTDTRYF.

The CDR3 is CASSPWLGSTEAFF. The CDR3 nucleotides read TGTGCCAGCAGCCCCTGGCTGGGTAGCACTGAAGCTTTCTTT. The chain combines TRBV27 with TRBJ1-1; D call uncertain. Between the trimmed V and J ends, which lost 6 bases and 4 bases, there was a span of 15 bases. Germline V gene sequence: CDR1 MNHEY, CDR2 SMNVEV (reference sequence). There are 14 residues in the CDR3.